This T cell receptor (beta chain) was captured in a study of molecular identifiers for immune sequencing clone quantification. Using its own MiXCR run on the PCR reads, TCRdb lists one record per CDR3 protein. The sample shows some 70,000 distinct CDR3 sequences, 15% to 20% of them seen only once. The CDR3 consists of 18 residues. Germline assignment: CDR1 DFQATT and CDR2 SNEGSKA (reference sequence). V dropped 0 bases and J dropped 5; count of bases not matched to a gene: 13. This clonotype was detected many times. The gene calls are TRBV20-1 and TRBJ1-5; 10 bases match TRBD1. What was sequenced was naive CD8+ T cells from blood, with Jurkat cell RNA spiked in. Subset denoted: FACS-sorted CD8+CD4-CCR7+CD45RA+ naive T cells. The source of this sequence is a human donor in good health. Some libraries in this study had Jurkat cell RNA spiked in. The CDR3 region has the DNA TGCAGTGCTAGAGACATCAACCCGACAGGGGGCGGCTATCAGCCCCAGCATTTT. Translation: CSARDINPTGGGYQPQHF.